This T cell receptor beta chain was captured by sequencing in a study of neurological immune-mediated disorders. Study summary: The roughly 34 patients with multiple sclerosis comprised about 30 relapsing-remitting cases and 3 secondary progressive cases.

This clonotype was seen repeatedly, ten times or more. The antigen remains undetermined. V lost 5 bases to trimming and J lost 4 bases; unmatched junction nucleotides: 11. Per the germline V gene, CDR1 is SGHTA and CDR2 is FQGNSA. This CDR3 spans 18 amino acids. Using its own MiXCR run on the 5' RACE reads, TCRdb lists one record per CDR3 protein. Altogether 65,000 to 80,000 distinct CDR3 sequences are present, 4.5% to 5.5% being singletons, with the ten largest covering roughly 2%. Study-wide results and limits: The greatest TCR clonal expansion appeared in HTLV-1-associated myelopathy and the smallest, falling below healthy controls, in multiple sclerosis.

This sequence joins TRBV7-2 and TRBJ2-7; 16 bases fit TRBD2. Sequencing used PBMCs. The TCR sequence derives from an older woman with multiple sclerosis. CDR3 protein: CASSPFPGLAGGPYEQYF. The CDR3 nucleotides are TGTGCCAGCAGCCCCTTCCCGGGACTAGCGGGAGGGCCTTACGAGCAGTACTTC.